Below are 28 T cell receptor beta chains sequenced from a single sample in a study of response to subunit inactivated influenza vaccine. TCRdb reprocessed the RT-PCR reads with MiXCR, giving one entry per CDR3 protein. The repertoire holds 450,000 to 600,000 distinct CDR3 sequences, with approximately 16% as singletons. The starting material was CD4+ T cells sorted from PBMCs, obtained less than 25 months after vaccination. All receptors derive from a man aged 50-75 years who received an inactivated influenza vaccine.

In its sample, this clonotype was seen many times. The chain links TRBV5-1 to TRBJ2-3, with unresolved D. This CDR3 has 13 amino acids. Trimming removed 1 base at V and 2 bases at J, with 5 bases between. Germline V CDR1 and CDR2: SGHRS, YFSETQ. Here the CDR3 reads CASSLSPTDTQYF. The CDR3 DNA follows: TGCGCCAGCAGCTTGTCCCCCACAGATACGCAGTATTTT. Combining the CDR3 with reference TRBV5-1 and TRBJ2-3 gives the whole variable domain KAGVTQTPRYLIKTRGQQVTLSCSPISGHRSVSWYQQTPGQGLQFLFEYFSETQRNKGNFPGRFSGRQFSNSRSEMNVSTLELGDSALYLCASSLSPTDTQYFGPGTRLTVL.

The rearrangement uses TRBV4-3 and TRBJ2-7, with D possibly being TRBD2 (6 bases). CDR1 and CDR2 (germline): LGHNA, YSLEER. V shed 4 bases and J shed 3 bases, with 16 bases lying between them. The CDR3 is 15 amino acids. CDR3 region: CASSPIRGIGYEQYF. The CDR3 DNA reads as TGCGCCAGCAGCCCCATCCGGGGGATCGGCTACGAGCAGTACTTC.

This clonotype was observed many times. This chain links TRBV12-3 or TRBV12-4 with TRBJ1-3; D uncertain. CDR3 size: 12 residues. V dropped 6 bases and J dropped 0 bases, with 3 bases sitting between them. Here the CDR3 DNA reads TGTGCCAGCAGGCTCTCTGGAAACACCATATATTTT. Protein sequence: CASRLSGNTIYF.

This clonotype was counted many times. The chain couples TRBV4-3 to TRBJ2-1; TRBD2 matches 9 bases. CDR1 is LGHNA, CDR2 YSLEER, per germline. This CDR3 is built from 16 residues. V was pared by 0 bases and J by 8 bases, with 8 bases of the junction left unmatched. CDR3 bases: TGCGCCAGCAGCCAAGATTTCAGCGGGAGGCCCGATGAGCAGTTCTTC. Translated: CASSQDFSGRPDEQFF.

J is TRBJ2-7 and V is TRBV5-1, with D possibly being TRBD1 (6 bases). Germline values: CDR1 SGHRS, CDR2 YFSETQ. The CDR3 is 14 residues long. V was cut by 0 bases and J by 3 bases, with 10 bases left in between. The CDR3: CASSLGYRDYEQYF. CDR3 nucleotides: TGCGCCAGCAGCTTGGGGTACAGGGACTACGAGCAGTACTTC. Based on the CDR3 plus reference TRBV5-1 and TRBJ2-7, the full variable domain is KAGVTQTPRYLIKTRGQQVTLSCSPISGHRSVSWYQQTPGQGLQFLFEYFSETQRNKGNFPGRFSGRQFSNSRSEMNVSTLELGDSALYLCASSLGYRDYEQYFGPGTRLTVT.

This clonotype was detected many times. V is TRBV3-1 and J is TRBJ1-5; no clear D gene. The V gene lost 1 base and the J gene lost 4 bases, with 14 bases spanning the gap. CDR1 LGHDT and CDR2 YNNKEL come from the germline V gene (reference sequence). The CDR3 is 16 residues long. The CDR3 reads CASSQGGRARNQPQHF. The CDR3 DNA sequence: TGTGCCAGCAGCCAAGGAGGCAGAGCAAGGAATCAGCCCCAGCATTTT.

A word on this clonotype: A read error may explain this, as a much larger clone is one base away. The chain uses TRBV4-2 and TRBJ2-1; D assignment may be TRBD1 or TRBD2 (5 bases each). CDR1 is LGHNA and CDR2 is YNFKEQ in the germline V gene. The V end lost 5 bases, the J end lost 5 bases, and 16 bases lay between the germline ends. There are 15 residues in the CDR3. In DNA form, the CDR3 reads TGTGCCAGCAGCAAAGGGTCCGGGGCTAACAATGAGCAGTTCTTC. Amino acid sequence: CASSKGSGANNEQFF.

This chain connects TRBV5-1 to TRBJ1-3; D gene ambiguous. The CDR3 is 13 residues long. The V gene's germline CDR1 is SGHRS and CDR2 YFSETQ. V lost 5 bases, J lost 1 base, and 7 bases lay in between. The CDR3 DNA reads as TGCGCCAGCAGGGGCGATTCTGGAAACACCATATATTTT. Its protein product is CASRGDSGNTIYF.

This clonotype appeared once. J is TRBJ2-2 and V is TRBV12-3 or TRBV12-4; D unresolved. This CDR3 is built from 17 residues. The germline V and J ends were trimmed by 5 bases and 4 bases, with 20 bases remaining between them. The CDR3 loop is CASSPPRTVTLTGELFF. For the CDR3, the DNA is TGTGCCAGCAGTCCCCCCCGGACCGTCACCCTCACCGGGGAGCTGTTTTTT.

In its sample, this clonotype was seen a few times. The rearrangement uses TRBV7-9 and TRBJ2-1, with no clear D. CDR1 and CDR2 from the germline V gene are SEHNR and FQNEAQ (reference sequence). The CDR3 sequence is 13 residues long. V was shortened by 2 bases and J by 9 bases, with 11 bases between the two germline ends. CDR3 in DNA: TGTGCCAGCAGCTTAAGGCCCTGGGGTGAGCAGTTCTTC. This sequence encodes CASSLRPWGEQFF.

This chain connects TRBV5-4 to TRBJ2-7; weak D call: TRBD1 (5 bases). Germline lookup yields CDR1 SGHNT and CDR2 YYREEE (reference sequence). This CDR3 contains 14 residues. Trimming took 1 base from V and 1 from J, leaving 9 bases between them. The CDR3 nucleotides are TGTGCCAGCAGCTTGCTGACAGATTCCTACGAGCAGTACTTC. As protein: CASSLLTDSYEQYF. The full variable domain, with the rest looked up from reference TRBV5-4 and TRBJ2-7, is ETGVTQSPTHLIKTRGQQVTLRCSSQSGHNTVSWYQQALGQGPQFIFQYYREEENGRGNFPPRFSGLQFPNYSSELNVNALELDDSALYLCASSLLTDSYEQYFGPGTRLTVT.

In this sample, this clonotype turned up a few times. The DNA of the CDR3 is TGTGCCAGCAGCCCTCGGGTTAGCGCAACTAATGAAAAACTGTTTTTT. This encodes CASSPRVSATNEKLFF. The chain combines TRBV7-9 with TRBJ1-4; D call uncertain. This CDR3 contains 16 residues. Germline CDR1 reads SEHNR; CDR2 reads FQNEAQ (reference sequence). V shed 5 bases and J shed 0 bases, with 13 bases lying between them.

This clonotype was detected a few times. The chain combines TRBV5-1 with TRBJ2-5; weak D call: TRBD2 (7 bases). Per germline, CDR1 SGHRS and CDR2 YFSETQ. The V and J ends lost 3 bases and 5 bases respectively, with 17 bases between them. This CDR3 has 15 residues. The CDR3 sequence: CASSSQGGVGETQYF. CDR3 nucleotide sequence: TGCGCCAGCAGCTCCCAAGGGGGGGTCGGGGAGACCCAGTACTTC. Filled out from reference TRBV5-1 and TRBJ2-5, the complete variable domain reads KAGVTQTPRYLIKTRGQQVTLSCSPISGHRSVSWYQQTPGQGLQFLFEYFSETQRNKGNFPGRFSGRQFSNSRSEMNVSTLELGDSALYLCASSSQGGVGETQYFGPGTRLLVL.

The V gene is TRBV20-1, the J gene TRBJ2-7; TRBD2 agrees at 11 bases. CDR1 is DFQATT, CDR2 SNEGSKA, per germline (reference sequence). J gave up 3 bases and V 3 bases, and 10 bases lay outside the gene matches. CDR3 length: 16 residues. CDR3 in DNA: TGCAGTGCTAGGCCCCCTAGCGGGAGGCGAAACTACGAGCAGTACTTC. Protein product: CSARPPSGRRNYEQYF.

The DNA of the CDR3 is TGTGCCAGCAGTGAAGGTGAGGCGCTCCATGAGCAGTTCTTC. It translates to CASSEGEALHEQFF. The rearrangement joins TRBV25-1 to TRBJ2-1; D call uncertain. CDR3 length equals 14 residues. The V end was cut by 2 bases, the J end by 8 bases, with 13 bases between. In germline, CDR1 is MGHDK, CDR2 SYGVNS. The whole variable domain, remainder taken from reference TRBV25-1 and TRBJ2-1, is EADIYQTPRYLVIGTGKKITLECSQTMGHDKMYWYQQDPGMELHLIHYSYGVNSTEKGDLSSESTVSRIRTEHFPLTLESARPSHTSQYLCASSEGEALHEQFFGPGTRLTVL.

This clonotype turned up a few times. CDR3 sequence: CASGTGVFAQYF. In DNA form, the CDR3 reads TGTGCCAGCGGGACAGGGGTTTTCGCGCAGTACTTC. V gene TRBV14 combines with J gene TRBJ2-7, with TRBD1 matching over 10 bases. V lost 8 bases and J lost 9; bases outside the gene matches: 7. The germline gives CDR1 SGHDN, CDR2 FVKESK. The CDR3 contains 12 residues.

The V and J genes are TRBV2 and TRBJ2-1; D tentatively reads TRBD1 or TRBD2 (5 bases each). Germline loops: CDR1 SNHLY, CDR2 FYNNEI. Trimming removed 4 bases at V and 9 bases at J, with 13 bases between. This CDR3 has 13 residues. The CDR3 sequence: CASSGDGTGEQFF. DNA for the CDR3: TGTGCCAGCAGTGGGGACGGTACGGGTGAGCAGTTCTTC.

A few counts support this clonotype. The CDR3 DNA reads TGCGCCAGCAGCTTAGGACCCGCGGGAGGGTACCAAGAGACCCAGTACTTC. Its protein is CASSLGPAGGYQETQYF. The V and J genes are TRBV5-1 and TRBJ2-5; TRBD2 aligns across 9 bases. The CDR3 sequence is 17 residues long. V shed 2 bases, J shed 0 bases, and the junction held 8 bases outside the gene matches. Germline CDR1 and CDR2: SGHRS and YFSETQ.

CDR3 sequence reads: CATSRELTDRIHTDTQYF. DNA for the CDR3: TGTGCCACCAGCAGAGAACTAACGGACCGGATTCACACAGATACGCAGTATTTT. The J gene is TRBJ2-3, the V gene TRBV15; no clear D gene. Per germline, CDR1 LNHNV and CDR2 YYDKDF (reference sequence). CDR3 length equals 18 residues. The ends were cut back, 0 bases at V and 2 bases at J, with 18 bases in the middle.

This clonotype was recorded at least ten times. The chain combines TRBV5-1 with TRBJ2-7, with TRBD2 matching 12 bases. The CDR3 extends over 14 amino acids. CDR1 and CDR2 from the germline V gene are SGHRS and YFSETQ. Trimming removed 6 bases from V and 6 bases from J; junction bases left unmatched: 7. The CDR3 sequence: CASMLAGGKGEQYF. The CDR3 region has the DNA TGCGCCAGCATGCTAGCGGGAGGGAAGGGCGAGCAGTACTTC.

This sequence joins TRBV7-9 and TRBJ1-2, with D maybe TRBD1 (5 bases). This CDR3 has 15 amino acids. In germline, CDR1 is SEHNR, CDR2 FQNEAQ (reference sequence). Trimming removed 0 bases at V and 3 bases at J, with 11 bases between. This CDR3 is CASSLAGRADYGYTF. The DNA for the CDR3 is TGTGCCAGCAGCTTAGCGGGCAGGGCGGACTATGGCTACACCTTC.

This clonotype was seen only a few times. The chain has TRBV12-3 or TRBV12-4 and TRBJ2-1; 9 nucleotides agree with TRBD2. This CDR3 contains 15 residues. The trim removed 6 bases at V and 8 bases at J, leaving 11 bases unmatched. DNA of the CDR3: TGTGCCAGCAGCGAAGGGACTAGCCGGATCGATGAGCAGTTCTTC. It yields the protein CASSEGTSRIDEQFF.

Written as DNA, the CDR3 is TGTGCCAGTAGGGATCCTAGCGGGACTAACACCGGGGAGCTGTTTTTT. It encodes CASRDPSGTNTGELFF. The rearrangement links TRBV19 to TRBJ2-2; 9 bases align to TRBD2. Germline CDR1 and CDR2: LNHDA and SQIVND (reference sequence). The CDR3 length is 16 residues. V was pared by 6 bases and J by 2 bases, with 7 bases of the junction left unmatched.

V usage is TRBV6-9 and J usage is TRBJ1-2; D may be TRBD1 (6 bases). This CDR3 contains 12 residues. Deletions cut 11 bases from V and 4 bases from J, with 14 bases between. The V gene's germline CDR1 is MNHGY and CDR2 SVAAGI. Here the CDR3 DNA reads TGTGCCGGGGGGCCGGGGACCTATGGCTACACCTTC. This sequence encodes CAGGPGTYGYTF.

The chain uses TRBV12-3 or TRBV12-4 and TRBJ1-2; 7 positions agree with TRBD1. V was clipped by 5 bases and J by 1 base; unmatched bases: 4. CDR3 length equals 14 residues. CDR3 sequence: CASSPQGGNYGYTF. DNA for the CDR3: TGTGCCAGCAGTCCCCAGGGGGGTAACTATGGCTACACCTTC.

The rearrangement links TRBV10-3 to TRBJ1-6; maybe TRBD1 (5 bases). This CDR3 spans 13 amino acids. Trimming pared 8 bases from V and 6 bases from J, leaving 11 bases between. Germline CDR1 is ENHRY and CDR2 is SYGVKD. CDR3 nucleotides: TGTGCCATCGGCAGGGATGGTAATTCACCCCTCCACTTT. It yields the protein CAIGRDGNSPLHF.

This clonotype has a handful of counts. The J gene is TRBJ2-2, the V gene TRBV25-1, with 8 bases identical to TRBD2. V was pared by 9 bases and J by 1 base, with 7 bases of the junction left unmatched. This CDR3 region has 15 residues. The germline V gene has CDR1 MGHDK and CDR2 SYGVNS. Written as DNA, the CDR3 is TGTGCCAGTCAGGTAGCGGGATTGAACACCGGGGAGCTGTTTTTT. Protein sequence: CASQVAGLNTGELFF.

This clonotype has only a few counts. The chain links TRBV7-2 to TRBJ2-3; the D is unclear. Germline CDR1 reads SGHTA; CDR2 reads FQGNSA. The CDR3 is 12 amino acids. V lost 5 bases and J lost 14, with 17 bases in between. CDR3 region: CASSPRSTFLYF. The CDR3 bases are TGTGCCAGCAGCCCTAGGAGTACTTTCCTGTATTTT.